Listed here are 24 T cell receptor beta chains from one sample, sequenced in a study of response to subunit inactivated influenza vaccine. TCRdb used MiXCR to reprocess the RT-PCR reads, holding one entry per CDR3 protein. Found here are more than 550,000 distinct CDR3 sequences, 12% of them singletons; the top ten hold 10%. The sample was PBMCs from blood, taken on the day of vaccination. The receptors were gathered from a man aged 45 to 65 who received an inactivated influenza vaccine.

The chain joins TRBV20-1 to TRBJ2-3, with D maybe TRBD2 (6 bases). This CDR3 spans 15 amino acids. The germline gives CDR1 DFQATT, CDR2 SNEGSKA (reference sequence). V was pared by 0 bases and J by 5 bases, with 15 bases between. The CDR3 loop is CSARDWGVGGDTQYF. The CDR3 coding sequence is TGCAGTGCTAGAGATTGGGGGGTCGGCGGAGATACGCAGTATTTT.

This clonotype was observed a few times. The rearrangement links TRBV7-9 to TRBJ2-7, with 8 bases that match TRBD2. V lost 4 bases, J lost 6 bases, and 11 bases stayed unmatched. The CDR3 has 15 amino acids. Germline CDR1 and CDR2: SEHNR and FQNEAQ (reference sequence). CDR3 amino acids: CASSSPSAGGFEQYF. The CDR3 DNA sequence: TGTGCCAGCAGCTCACCTAGCGCGGGAGGTTTCGAGCAGTACTTC.

This clonotype was detected a few times. V usage is TRBV29-1 and J usage is TRBJ2-7, with 9 bases lining up with TRBD1. The CDR3 runs 12 residues. The germline CDR1 and CDR2 sequences are SQVTM and ANQGSEA. V lost 6 bases and J lost 5; bases outside the gene matches: 5. The CDR3 DNA follows: TGCAGCGTCACGGGACAGGGCCACGAGCAGTACTTC. Encoded protein: CSVTGQGHEQYF.

The chain has TRBV19 and TRBJ2-3, with D unresolved. Trimming cost V 6 bases and J 1 base, with 14 bases left between them. CDR1 LNHDA and CDR2 SQIVND come from the germline V gene (reference sequence). The CDR3 consists of 15 residues. This CDR3 is CASRALNGRTDTQYF. The CDR3, as DNA: TGTGCCAGTAGGGCTCTGAACGGGCGCACAGATACGCAGTATTTT. Full variable domain (rest looked up from reference TRBV19 and TRBJ2-3): DGGITQSPKYLFRKEGQNVTLSCEQNLNHDAMYWYRQDPGQGLRLIYYSQIVNDFQKGDIAEGYSVSREKKESFPLTVTSAQKNPTAFYLCASRALNGRTDTQYFGPGTRLTVL.

A few counts support this clonotype. The chain joins TRBV4-2 to TRBJ2-1, with 7 bases identical to TRBD2. Per the germline V gene, CDR1 is LGHNA and CDR2 is YNFKEQ. Trimming at V came to 2 bases and at J to 8 bases, leaving 12 bases not matched to a gene. The CDR3 has 16 residues. The CDR3 nucleotides read TGTGCCAGCAGCCAATATCCGGGAGGTCGGCAGGATGAGCAGTTCTTC. Translated: CASSQYPGGRQDEQFF.

This clonotype occurred many times. This chain links TRBV12-3 or TRBV12-4 with TRBJ2-3, with 7 bases lining up with TRBD2. Germline trimming cut 1 base from V and 3 bases from J; bases unmatched to any gene: 10. The CDR3 sequence is 17 residues long. For the CDR3, the DNA is TGTGCCAGCAGTTTAGATTCAGGAGCGGGGATAACAGATACGCAGTATTTT. This codes for CASSLDSGAGITDTQYF.

The sample holds a few counts of this clonotype. The chain joins TRBV7-2 to TRBJ2-5; 11 bases line up with TRBD2. In germline, CDR1 is SGHTA, CDR2 FQGNSA. V was pared by 4 bases and J by 3 bases, with 4 bases of the junction left unmatched. This CDR3 contains 15 residues. CDR3 region: CASSSKTSGEETQYF. CDR3 nucleotide sequence: TGTGCCAGCAGCTCTAAGACTAGCGGGGAAGAGACCCAGTACTTC.

This clonotype was counted between two and nine times. This rearrangement joins TRBV28 to TRBJ1-4, with 8 bases identical to TRBD1. The CDR3 is made up of 20 amino acids. The junction had 22 bases not matched to a gene; V was cut back by 6 bases and J by 4 bases. Germline CDR1 and CDR2: MDHEN and SYDVKM. This chain's CDR3 is CASRPWAKGQEVLFNEKLFF. In nucleotides, the CDR3 is TGTGCCAGCAGACCATGGGCAAAGGGACAGGAGGTTTTGTTTAATGAAAAACTGTTTTTT. The full variable domain, its missing parts supplied by reference TRBV28 and TRBJ1-4, is DVKVTQSSRYLVKRTGEKVFLECVQDMDHENMFWYRQDPGLGLRLIYFSYDVKMKEKGDIPEGYSVSREKKERFSLILESASTNQTSMYLCASRPWAKGQEVLFNEKLFFGSGTQLSVL.

V usage is TRBV10-2 and J usage is TRBJ2-3, with D maybe TRBD2 (7 bases). The ends were cut back, 11 bases at V and 6 bases at J, with 18 bases in the middle. The CDR3 totals 13 residues. CDR1 is WSHSY and CDR2 is SAAADI in the germline V gene. CDR3 bases: TGCGCCGGGGGGGGCAGTCAGGCGGATACGCAGTATTTT. Residues: CAGGGSQADTQYF.

Only a few counts were recorded for this clonotype. This sequence joins TRBV7-8 and TRBJ1-5; 8 bases are a match to TRBD1. There are 16 residues in the CDR3. J gave up 4 bases and V 7 bases, and 12 bases lay outside the gene matches. CDR1 SGHVS and CDR2 FQNEAQ come from the germline V gene. The CDR3 bases are TGTGCCAGCATCCCAGGGGGCAGGGGCGTAAATCAGCCCCAGCATTTT. Protein sequence: CASIPGGRGVNQPQHF.

V is TRBV5-1 and J is TRBJ1-6, with unresolved D. In germline, CDR1 is SGHRS, CDR2 YFSETQ. The V end lost 4 bases, the J end lost 6 bases, and 17 bases lay between the germline ends. The CDR3 is 16 residues long. The CDR3 loop is CASSPGGLHGNSPLHF. As DNA, the CDR3 is TGCGCCAGCAGCCCCGGAGGCCTTCACGGTAATTCACCCCTCCACTTT. Full variable domain (rest looked up from reference TRBV5-1 and TRBJ1-6): KAGVTQTPRYLIKTRGQQVTLSCSPISGHRSVSWYQQTPGQGLQFLFEYFSETQRNKGNFPGRFSGRQFSNSRSEMNVSTLELGDSALYLCASSPGGLHGNSPLHFGNGTRLTVT.

The V call is TRBV7-8, the J call TRBJ2-7; the D is unclear. With 2 bases removed from V and 3 bases from J, the gap between germline ends came to 11 bases. Germline V gives CDR1 SGHVS, CDR2 FQNEAQ. This CDR3 spans 14 amino acids. The CDR3, as DNA: TGTGCCAGCAGCTTATTCGTGTCTAACTACGAGCAGTACTTC. This encodes CASSLFVSNYEQYF.

The table lists this clonotype with many counts. The V call is TRBV12-3 or TRBV12-4, the J call TRBJ1-6; D remains ambiguous. The V gene lost 3 bases and the J gene lost 9 bases, with 9 bases spanning the gap. CDR3 length equals 13 residues. CDR3 protein: CASSLGGGSPLHF. DNA of the CDR3: TGTGCCAGCAGTTTGGGAGGTGGTTCACCCCTCCACTTT.

This rearrangement joins TRBV11-2 to TRBJ2-2; D might be TRBD2 (5 bases). Between the trimmed V and J ends, which lost 1 base and 3 bases, there was a span of 15 bases. Per the germline V gene, CDR1 is SGHAT and CDR2 is FQNNGV. CDR3 length equals 17 residues. CDR3 nucleotide sequence: TGTGCCAGCAGCTTAGGGCGGGCCGGGCCTCACACCGGGGAGCTGTTTTTT. It codes for CASSLGRAGPHTGELFF.

This chain links TRBV28 with TRBJ2-7; 11 bases align to TRBD2. The J segment lost 3 bases and the V segment lost 5 bases, leaving 3 bases of the junction unmatched. CDR1 and CDR2 from the germline V gene are MDHEN and SYDVKM. The CDR3 is made up of 14 amino acids. The CDR3 DNA follows: TGTGCCAGCAGTCCGACTAGCGGGGTCTACGAGCAGTACTTC. It is translated as CASSPTSGVYEQYF. Looking up the rest from reference TRBV28 and TRBJ2-7 gives the full variable domain: DVKVTQSSRYLVKRTGEKVFLECVQDMDHENMFWYRQDPGLGLRLIYFSYDVKMKEKGDIPEGYSVSREKKERFSLILESASTNQTSMYLCASSPTSGVYEQYFGPGTRLTVT.

This clonotype was seen a handful of times. The chain employs TRBV27 and TRBJ2-6; D unclear. The CDR3 length is 17 residues. Trimming took 3 bases from V and 2 from J, leaving 14 bases between them. CDR1 and CDR2 (germline): MNHEY, SMNVEV (reference sequence). The CDR3 DNA reads as TGTGCCAGCAGTTTTGCGGCACTGGTCGCTGGGGCCAACGTCCTGACTTTC. This encodes CASSFAALVAGANVLTF.

This sequence joins TRBV5-1 and TRBJ2-2; 9 bases are a match to TRBD2. Germline V gives CDR1 SGHRS, CDR2 YFSETQ. V lost 4 bases and J lost 3; bases outside the gene matches: 4. This CDR3 spans 15 amino acids. Here the CDR3 DNA reads TGCGCCAGCAGCCCCCAGCGGGAGGACACCGGGGAGCTGTTTTTT. Amino acids: CASSPQREDTGELFF. Looking up the rest from reference TRBV5-1 and TRBJ2-2 gives the full variable domain: KAGVTQTPRYLIKTRGQQVTLSCSPISGHRSVSWYQQTPGQGLQFLFEYFSETQRNKGNFPGRFSGRQFSNSRSEMNVSTLELGDSALYLCASSPQREDTGELFFGEGSRLTVL.

This clonotype was found a few times. The chain has TRBV7-2 and TRBJ1-4, with D possibly TRBD1 on 6 matching bases. The germline V gene encodes CDR1 SGHTA and CDR2 FQGNSA. The V and J ends lost 2 bases and 4 bases respectively, with 11 bases between them. The CDR3 totals 15 residues. The CDR3 is CASSLSGALNEKLFF. The CDR3 region has the DNA TGTGCCAGCAGCTTATCGGGGGCTCTTAATGAAAAACTGTTTTTT.

This chain uses TRBV11-2 with TRBJ2-7; 7 nucleotides line up with TRBD2. This CDR3 spans 16 amino acids. Germline V lookup: CDR1 SGHAT, CDR2 FQNNGV. V lost 1 base to trimming and J lost 6 bases; unmatched junction nucleotides: 12. The CDR3 is CASSLGSSRGIFEQYF. The DNA of the CDR3 is TGTGCCAGCAGCTTAGGGAGCTCGCGGGGGATTTTCGAGCAGTACTTC.

This chain links TRBV30 with TRBJ2-1; possibly TRBD2 for D (6 bases). With 2 bases removed from V and 6 bases from J, the gap between germline ends came to 8 bases. Germline assignment: CDR1 GTSNPN and CDR2 SVGIG (reference sequence). CDR3 length: 12 residues. In nucleotides, the CDR3 is TGTGCCTGGAGTTTCGGGGGCAATGAGCAGTTCTTC. This translates into CAWSFGGNEQFF.

This clonotype was counted ten times or more. The CDR3 region is CSAPQLAGAGELFF. DNA for the CDR3: TGCAGTGCCCCCCAACTAGCCGGGGCCGGGGAGCTGTTTTTT. The V gene is TRBV20-1, the J gene TRBJ2-2, with D possibly TRBD2 on 6 matching bases. V gave up 6 bases and J gave up 6 bases, with 17 bases separating them. Germline CDR1 reads DFQATT; CDR2 reads SNEGSKA (reference sequence). The CDR3 totals 14 residues.

This rearrangement joins TRBV6-5 to TRBJ2-1, with 9 bases that match TRBD1. The CDR3 runs to 16 residues. The V and J ends lost 0 bases and 6 bases, in that order; junction bases with no gene match: 6. The V gene's germline CDR1 is MNHEY and CDR2 SVGAGI. The CDR3 spells CASSYSWDRDSNEQFF. The CDR3 DNA sequence: TGTGCCAGCAGTTACTCGTGGGACAGGGATAGCAATGAGCAGTTCTTC.

Only one count was recorded for this clonotype. The chain is built from TRBV10-3 and TRBJ2-7, with D perhaps TRBD2 (6 bases). The CDR3 is 12 amino acids. The germline gives CDR1 ENHRY, CDR2 SYGVKD. Trimming stripped 7 bases from V and 7 bases from J, with 14 bases between. CDR3 loop: CAITSGPEEQYF. Here the CDR3 DNA reads TGTGCCATCACGAGCGGGCCGGAAGAGCAGTACTTC.

J is TRBJ1-5 and V is TRBV5-6; no clear D. The germline gives CDR1 SGHDT, CDR2 YYEEEE. The CDR3 sequence is 17 residues long. Trimming left V 5 bases short and J 1 base short, with 19 bases between. In DNA form, the CDR3 reads TGTGCCAGCAGATGGGGTCTCCGGGTGGGGAGCAATCAGCCCCAGCATTTT. Translating it yields CASRWGLRVGSNQPQHF.